This TCR beta chain was sequenced in a study of monozygotic twins with inflammatory bowel disease. Germline V gene lookup returns CDR1 MNHNY and CDR2 SVGAGI (reference sequence). The length of the CDR3 is 14 residues. TCRdb re-called the 5' RACE reads; one entry per CDR3 protein, DNA not given. Here the sample table reports fewer than 400,000 distinct CDR3 sequences. Sequencing was done on a sample of blood. The chain is built from TRBV6-6 and TRBJ2-7. The sequence was obtained from a human donor with ulcerative colitis or Crohn's disease, or a healthy co-twin of an affected twin (not recorded which). The CDR3 spells CASSYSGDSNEQYF.